The present TCR beta chain was sequenced within a study of monozygotic twins with cystic fibrosis. Study-wide results and caveats: Median Simpson clonality of approximately 0.0091 suggested naive T cells predominated.

Notes on this clone: Its cognate antigen is unknown.

Germline CDR1 LNHNV, CDR2 YYDKDF (reference sequence). This CDR3 is 13 amino acids long. Trimming stripped 4 bases from V and 5 bases from J, with 12 bases between. Produced via immunoSEQ multiplex PCR; TCRdb's table is partial and in-frame only. In the table there are 7,400 or so clones, 94% of which are singletons. V is TRBV15 and J is TRBJ2-7; possibly TRBD2 for D (5 bases). The material sequenced was blood. The sequence was collected from a boy aged 2-15 years with cystic fibrosis. The CDR3 loop is CATSKSDGDEQYF. As DNA, the CDR3 is TGTGCCACCAGCAAATCCGACGGGGACGAGCAGTACTTC.